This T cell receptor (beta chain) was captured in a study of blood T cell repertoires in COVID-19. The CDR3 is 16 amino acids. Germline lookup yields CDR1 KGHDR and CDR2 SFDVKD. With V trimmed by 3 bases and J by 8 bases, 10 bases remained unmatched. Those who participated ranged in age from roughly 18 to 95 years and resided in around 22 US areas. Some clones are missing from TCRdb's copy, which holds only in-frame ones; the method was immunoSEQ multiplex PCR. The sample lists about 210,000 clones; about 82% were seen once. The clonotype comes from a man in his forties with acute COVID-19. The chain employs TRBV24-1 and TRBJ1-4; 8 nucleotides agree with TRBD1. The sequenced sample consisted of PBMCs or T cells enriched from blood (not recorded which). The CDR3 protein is CATSDASGGAREKLFF. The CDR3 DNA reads TGTGCCACCAGTGATGCCTCAGGGGGCGCACGAGAAAAACTGTTTTTT.